A selection of T cell receptor beta chains follows, all from one sample in a study of sequential checkpoint blockade in melanoma. Sequencing used immunoSEQ multiplex PCR; TCRdb keeps in-frame clones, though not all of them. This table has 6,500 to 8,000 clones, 28% appearing once. The sample in question was tumor tissue (inferred from file names), obtained from a patient given nivolumab and ipilimumab in sequence. These TCRs come from a human donor with melanoma. Each CDR3 is given with its conserved first and last residue. A D gene is named only where the DNA matches it firmly. Where a row states a size, it is once, few, many or the class of an expanded clone; other rows omit it.

V gene: TRBV6-8
D gene: TRBD1
clone size: few
J gene: TRBJ2-2
CDR3 DNA: TGTGCCAGCATCCCAGCAGGGGGATCCGGGGAGCTGTTTTTT
CDR3 protein: CASIPAGGSGELFF

V gene: TRBV5-1
D gene: TRBD1
clone size: NA
J gene: TRBJ2-2
CDR3 DNA: TGCGCCAGCAGCCATGGACAGGGGGCCGCCGGGGAGCTGTTTTTT
CDR3 protein: CASSHGQGAAGELFF

V gene: TRBV14
D gene: TRBD1
clone size: once
J gene: TRBJ2-7
CDR3 DNA: TGTGCCAGCAGCCATGACAGGGTTGGGGCACCAACCTACGAGCAGTACTTC
CDR3 protein: CASSHDRVGAPTYEQYF

V gene: TRBV28
D gene: NA
clone size: NA
J gene: TRBJ2-1
CDR3 DNA: TGTGCCAGCAGTCCTCAACTAGCAATCAATGAGCAGTTCTTC
CDR3 protein: CASSPQLAINEQFF

V gene: TRBV18
D gene: NA
clone size: NA
J gene: TRBJ1-3
CDR3 DNA: TGTGCCAGCTCACCTTGGGACACCTCCAACCGGGACACCATATATTTT
CDR3 protein: CASSPWDTSNRDTIYF

V gene: TRBV11-3
D gene: NA
clone size: few
J gene: TRBJ2-1
CDR3 DNA: TGTGCCAGCAGCCCCCAGAGAGCAAACAATGAGCAGTTCTTC
CDR3 protein: CASSPQRANNEQFF

V gene: TRBV2
D gene: TRBD1
clone size: many
J gene: TRBJ2-2
CDR3 DNA: TGTGCCAGCAGCTATGGACAGGGGAACACCGGGGAGCTGTTTTTT
CDR3 protein: CASSYGQGNTGELFF

V gene: TRBV4-1
D gene: TRBD1
clone size: many
J gene: TRBJ1-2
CDR3 DNA: TGCGCCAGCAGCCAAGAGCCCTCCGGCAGGGGGCGACCGGTTAACTATGGCTACACCTTC
CDR3 protein: CASSQEPSGRGRPVNYGYTF

V gene: TRBV11-3
D gene: NA
clone size: few
J gene: TRBJ2-1
CDR3 DNA: TGTGCCAGCAGCCGGGACTCCGGCTCCTACAATGAGCAGTTCTTC
CDR3 protein: CASSRDSGSYNEQFF

V gene: TRBV7-8
D gene: NA
clone size: NA
J gene: TRBJ2-3
CDR3 DNA: TGTGCCAGCAGCCGAACTAGCGAGGGGGCCACAGATACGCAGTATTTT
CDR3 protein: CASSRTSEGATDTQYF

V gene: TRBV14
D gene: TRBD2
clone size: few
J gene: TRBJ2-3
CDR3 DNA: TGTGCCAGCAACTACGGGGGGACAGATACGCAGTATTTT
CDR3 protein: CASNYGGTDTQYF

V gene: TRBV19
D gene: NA
clone size: NA
J gene: TRBJ1-2
CDR3 DNA: TGTGCCAGTAGTGCTGGGGTGGGCTACACCTTC
CDR3 protein: CASSAGVGYTF

V gene: TRBV5-1
D gene: TRBD2
clone size: NA
J gene: TRBJ2-3
CDR3 DNA: TGCGCCAGCAAACCCCTAGCGGGGCGCACAGATACGCAGTATTTT
CDR3 protein: CASKPLAGRTDTQYF

V gene: TRBV29-1
D gene: TRBD2
clone size: NA
J gene: TRBJ2-1
CDR3 DNA: TGCAGCGTTGCTGGACTAGCGGCTTACAATGAGCAGTTCTTC
CDR3 protein: CSVAGLAAYNEQFF

V gene: TRBV11-3
D gene: NA
clone size: many
J gene: TRBJ1-1
CDR3 DNA: TGTGCCAGCAGACGGGGAGACAGGACGAACACTGAAGCTTTCTTT
CDR3 protein: CASRRGDRTNTEAFF

V gene: TRBV18
D gene: TRBD1
clone size: NA
J gene: TRBJ1-4
CDR3 DNA: TGTGCCAGCTCACCACTTATGGGGACAGGGAATGAAAAACTGTTTTTT
CDR3 protein: CASSPLMGTGNEKLFF

V gene: TRBV29-1
D gene: TRBD1
clone size: NA
J gene: TRBJ2-5
CDR3 DNA: TGCAGCGCCAGATCCTCGGGACAGATCATACAAGAGACCCAGTACTTC
CDR3 protein: CSARSSGQIIQETQYF

V gene: TRBV6-8
D gene: TRBD2
clone size: few
J gene: TRBJ2-1
CDR3 DNA: TGTGCCAGCAGTTTTGTCCCGGGACTAGCGGGAAGGACCTACAATGAGCAGTTCTTC
CDR3 protein: CASSFVPGLAGRTYNEQFF

V gene: TRBV19
D gene: TRBD2
clone size: NA
J gene: TRBJ2-5
CDR3 DNA: TGTGCCAGTAGTATCGCAGGACTAGCGGGAGGGACTAGGAAGACCCAGTACTTC
CDR3 protein: CASSIAGLAGGTRKTQYF

V gene: TRBV6-8
D gene: NA
clone size: NA
J gene: TRBJ1-5
CDR3 DNA: TGTGCCAGCACGGAGGACATTCCTCCGCCCCAGCATTTT
CDR3 protein: CASTEDIPPPQHF

V gene: TRBV6-8
D gene: NA
clone size: NA
J gene: TRBJ1-2
CDR3 DNA: TGTGCCAGCAGTTACTCTTTCGGGGGAACGTATGGCTACACCTTC
CDR3 protein: CASSYSFGGTYGYTF

V gene: TRBV18
D gene: NA
clone size: NA
J gene: TRBJ2-1
CDR3 DNA: TGTGCCAGCTCAGGGACAATCAATGAGCAGTTCTTC
CDR3 protein: CASSGTINEQFF

V gene: TRBV6-8
D gene: NA
clone size: NA
J gene: TRBJ1-1
CDR3 DNA: TGTGCCAGCGCCGACGGGGGGTCCGGGAACACTGAAGCTTTCTTT
CDR3 protein: CASADGGSGNTEAFF

V gene: TRBV11-3
D gene: TRBD2
clone size: many
J gene: TRBJ2-1
CDR3 DNA: TGTGCCAGCAGCTTACAATCGGCCGGGACTATTGAGCAGTTCTTC
CDR3 protein: CASSLQSAGTIEQFF

V gene: TRBV5-1
D gene: NA
clone size: NA
J gene: TRBJ2-5
CDR3 DNA: TGCGCCAGCAGCTTGGACAGGGTGATTTGGGAGACCCAGTACTTC
CDR3 protein: CASSLDRVIWETQYF

V gene: TRBV6-8
D gene: NA
clone size: NA
J gene: TRBJ1-1
CDR3 DNA: TGTGCCAGCACCATTTGGGGTGCAGGGAACACTGAAGCTTTCTTT
CDR3 protein: CASTIWGAGNTEAFF

V gene: TRBV9
D gene: NA
clone size: few
J gene: TRBJ2-7
CDR3 DNA: TGTGCCAGCAGCGTAGCCATGGGCTACCCATACGAGCAGTACTTC
CDR3 protein: CASSVAMGYPYEQYF

V gene: TRBV6-8
D gene: NA
clone size: NA
J gene: TRBJ1-1
CDR3 DNA: TGTGCCAGCAGTTACTCGAGGTGGGACACTGAAGCTTTCTTT
CDR3 protein: CASSYSRWDTEAFF

V gene: TRBV19
D gene: TRBD1
clone size: once
J gene: TRBJ2-6
CDR3 DNA: TGTGCCAGTAGTCCAATGAACACAGGGGCGAGAGGGGCCAACGTCCTGACTTTC
CDR3 protein: CASSPMNTGARGANVLTF

V gene: TRBV19
D gene: NA
clone size: few
J gene: TRBJ1-1
CDR3 DNA: TGTGCCAGTAGGATGTCGGGGATTGAAGCTTTCTTT
CDR3 protein: CASRMSGIEAFF

V gene: TRBV18
D gene: TRBD1
clone size: NA
J gene: TRBJ2-2
CDR3 DNA: TGTGCCAGCCAGGGGGCTACGGGGACCGGGGAGCTGTTTTTT
CDR3 protein: CASQGATGTGELFF

V gene: TRBV11-3
D gene: NA
clone size: many
J gene: TRBJ1-2
CDR3 DNA: TGTGCCAGCAACCCCCCTAGGGACGTCCACTATGGCTACACCTTC
CDR3 protein: CASNPPRDVHYGYTF

V gene: TRBV29-1
D gene: TRBD1
clone size: NA
J gene: TRBJ2-3
CDR3 DNA: TGCAGCGTCGAAGGGGGCGCATGGGGCTCAGATACGCAGTATTTT
CDR3 protein: CSVEGGAWGSDTQYF

V gene: TRBV5-1
D gene: NA
clone size: NA
J gene: TRBJ2-7
CDR3 DNA: TGCGCCAGCAGCTCGGTCTTTACGGAGGCAAGGCCCCACGAGCAGTACTTC
CDR3 protein: CASSSVFTEARPHEQYF

V gene: TRBV5-1
D gene: NA
clone size: NA
J gene: TRBJ2-6
CDR3 DNA: TGCGCCAGCAGCTTGGATGGCAGAAGCTCTGGGGCCAACGTCCTGACTTTC
CDR3 protein: CASSLDGRSSGANVLTF

V gene: TRBV4-1
D gene: TRBD1
clone size: NA
J gene: TRBJ1-2
CDR3 DNA: TGCGCCAGCAGCCAGGTAGACAGGGAGAATGGCTACACCTTC
CDR3 protein: CASSQVDRENGYTF

V gene: TRBV30
D gene: NA
clone size: few
J gene: TRBJ1-1
CDR3 DNA: TGTGCCTGGAGTGTACAAACGGACACTGAAGCTTTCTTT
CDR3 protein: CAWSVQTDTEAFF

V gene: TRBV14
D gene: NA
clone size: NA
J gene: TRBJ2-7
CDR3 DNA: TGTGCCAGCAGCCCGAGTAGCTACGAGCAGTACTTC
CDR3 protein: CASSPSSYEQYF

V gene: TRBV5-1
D gene: NA
clone size: NA
J gene: TRBJ1-5
CDR3 DNA: TGCGCCAGCAGCTTGTCGGGACCCAGGCAGCCCCAGCATTTT
CDR3 protein: CASSLSGPRQPQHF

V gene: TRBV11-3
D gene: NA
clone size: few
J gene: TRBJ2-3
CDR3 DNA: TGTGCCAGCTGGTCTAAGGGAGCCACAGATACGCAGTATTTT
CDR3 protein: CASWSKGATDTQYF

V gene: TRBV6-8
D gene: TRBD2
clone size: few
J gene: TRBJ2-2
CDR3 DNA: TGTGCCAGCAGTCCCGGACTAGCGGGCAACACCGGGGAGCTGTTTTTT
CDR3 protein: CASSPGLAGNTGELFF